This T cell receptor (beta chain) emerged from a study of T-cell memory formation after mild COVID-19. Across the whole study: TCR clusters were mostly confined to one donor each. Study-wide points: Clones contracting over day 15 to 85 were CD4/CD8 balanced, with later expanders leaning CD4+. Memory cells collected pre-infection included some clones that later responded, suggesting cross-reactive memory joined.

The 5'RACE method, run with constant-segment primers, produced TCR alpha and TCR beta cDNA libraries (carrying sample barcodes and UMIs). MiXCR, applied by TCRdb to the 5' RACE reads, yields one record per CDR3 protein. The sample lists about 420,000 distinct CDR3 sequences; 20% to 30% were seen once. V lost 3 bases and J 4 bases, leaving 10 bases between the germline ends. The CDR3 sequence is 13 residues long. Germline V gene data show CDR1 as MNHEY and CDR2 as SMNVEV (reference sequence). In the case of this clonotype: Its antigen is not identified.

Specimen: PBMCs or a T cell subset sorted from them (not recorded which). The chain recombines TRBV27 with TRBJ2-7; D is unclear. This clonotype was sampled from an adult woman who had mild COVID-19 (a few samples of this study predate the infection). Cell type and time point are not known. This CDR3 is CASSFGRQYEQYF. The CDR3, as DNA: TGTGCCAGCAGTTTTGGGCGTCAGTACGAGCAGTACTTC.